A selection of T cell receptor beta chains follows, all from one sample in a study of blood T cell repertoires in COVID-19. Libraries were prepared by immunoSEQ multiplex PCR; TCRdb keeps only in-frame clonotypes and omits some of them. The sample lists approximately 150,000 clones, just under 85% seen once, with roughly 8.1% in the top ten. The source material was peripheral blood. The receptors derive from an elderly woman with COVID-19, enrolled during active disease. Each CDR3 is given with its conserved first and last residue. Expanded clones get a size class; other rows say once, few or many, or leave the size out.

>TRBJ1-1|TRBV7-3|-
CASSLGGPGTGTEAFF
>TRBJ1-6|TRBV6-5|-
CASEGGQGWNSPLHF
>TRBJ1-1|TRBV6-5|-
CASSLYRNAEAFF
>TRBJ2-7|TRBV19|-
CASSILLRGRDEQYF
>TRBJ1-1|TRBV3-1/TRBV3-2|-
CASSLGQGNTEAFF
>TRBJ2-5|TRBV18|-
CASSPPLGAEETQYF
>TRBJ1-3|TRBV19|-
CASREGQGFSGNTIYF
>TRBJ1-2|TRBV21-1|-
CASSAKPPGINYGYTF
>TRBJ2-3|TRBV7-9|-
CASSLGSGGPDTQYF
>TRBJ2-2|TRBV6-5|-
CASSTQGVTGELFF
>TRBJ2-3|TRBV5-4|-
CATRLAGSDTQYF
>TRBJ1-1|TRBV4-1|-
CASSGQEFGTEAFF
>TRBJ2-2|TRBV28|-
CASSGAGGPGGELFF
>TRBJ1-5|TRBV2|-
CASSMDRGSNQPQHF
>TRBJ1-3|TRBV3-1/TRBV3-2|-
CASSLNPVNSGNTIYF
>TRBJ1-1|TRBV18|-
CASSSGQAEAFF
>TRBJ1-6|TRBV5-5|-
CASSDRPQGLNSPLHF
>TRBJ1-2|TRBV29-1|-
CSAGDRAAANYGYTF
>TRBJ1-6|TRBV5-5|once
CASSSVVSDSPLHF
>TRBJ1-1|TRBV7-2|-
CASSLEAGSPFF
>TRBJ1-2|TRBV19|-
CASSMSREDGYTF
>TRBJ1-2|TRBV10-3|few
CATWTGDGYGYTF
>TRBJ1-2|TRBV19|-
CASSIRDYGYTF
>TRBJ2-6|TRBV13|-
CASSLGLRGPSGANVLTF
>TRBJ2-3|TRBV3-1/TRBV3-2|once
CASSQGMTATDTQYF
>TRBJ1-1|TRBV7-9|-
CASSLEAIGTEAFF
>TRBJ1-5|TRBV6-5|once
CASTLDYGGRPQHF
>TRBJ2-3|TRBV28|-
CASSLQGTGNTQYF
>TRBJ2-3|TRBV5-1|-
CASKLTDTQYF
>TRBJ2-1|TRBV20-1|-
CSASGGLAFYNEQFF
>TRBJ1-2|TRBV2|-
CASSAGPGDSGGYTF
>TRBJ1-2|TRBV2|-
CASSWTGNYGYTF